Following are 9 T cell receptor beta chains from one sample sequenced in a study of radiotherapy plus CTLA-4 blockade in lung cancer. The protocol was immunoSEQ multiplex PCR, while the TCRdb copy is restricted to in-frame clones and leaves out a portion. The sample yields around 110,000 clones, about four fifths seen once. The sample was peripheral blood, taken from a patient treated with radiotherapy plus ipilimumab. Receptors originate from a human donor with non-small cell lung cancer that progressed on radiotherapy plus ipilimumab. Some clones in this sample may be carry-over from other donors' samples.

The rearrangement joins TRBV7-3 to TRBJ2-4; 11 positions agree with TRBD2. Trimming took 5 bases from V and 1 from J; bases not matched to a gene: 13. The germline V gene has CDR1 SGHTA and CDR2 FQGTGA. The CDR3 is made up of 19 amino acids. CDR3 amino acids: CASSPIGLAGGKAKNIQYF. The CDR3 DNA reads TGTGCCAGCAGCCCTATCGGGCTAGCGGGGGGAAAGGCCAAAAACATTCAGTACTTC.

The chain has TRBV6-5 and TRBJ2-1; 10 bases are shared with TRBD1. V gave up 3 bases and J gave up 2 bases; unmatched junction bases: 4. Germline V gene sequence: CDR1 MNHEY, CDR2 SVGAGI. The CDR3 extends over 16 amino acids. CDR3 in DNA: TGTGCCAGCAGTTATGACAGGGGGCGGACCTACAATGAGCAGTTCTTC. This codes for CASSYDRGRTYNEQFF.

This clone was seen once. The DNA of the CDR3 is TGTGCCATCAGTGACAGGGACAATCAGCCCCAGCATTTT. Translated: CAISDRDNQPQHF. The J gene is TRBJ1-5, the V gene TRBV10-3; D is possibly TRBD1 (5 bases). Germline V gene lookup returns CDR1 ENHRY and CDR2 SYGVKD. Trimming shortened V by 3 bases and J by 3 bases, and 6 bases separated the two germline ends. The CDR3 covers 13 residues.

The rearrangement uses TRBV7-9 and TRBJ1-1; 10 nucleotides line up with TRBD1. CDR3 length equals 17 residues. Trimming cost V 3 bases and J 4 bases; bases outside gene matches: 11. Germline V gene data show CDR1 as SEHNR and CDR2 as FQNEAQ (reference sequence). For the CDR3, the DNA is TGTGCCAGCAGCTTCCGAGCGCCCGGGACAGGGGCCACTGAAGCTTTCTTT. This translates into CASSFRAPGTGATEAFF.

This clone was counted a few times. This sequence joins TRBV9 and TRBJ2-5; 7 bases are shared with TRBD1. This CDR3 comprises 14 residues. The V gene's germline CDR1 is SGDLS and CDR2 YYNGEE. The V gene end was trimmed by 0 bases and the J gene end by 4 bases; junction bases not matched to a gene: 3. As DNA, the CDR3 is TGTGCCAGCAGCGTAGGGGGGACAGTAGAGACCCAGTACTTC. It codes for CASSVGGTVETQYF.

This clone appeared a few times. The CDR3 loop reads CASSARGPGELFF. CDR3 nucleotide sequence: TGCGCCAGCTCTGCAAGGGGGCCCGGGGAGCTGTTTTTT. The rearrangement uses TRBV5-1 and TRBJ2-2, with 7 bases fitting TRBD1. V shed 7 bases and J 6 bases; nucleotides not matched to a gene: 6. Germline V lookup: CDR1 SGHRS, CDR2 YFSETQ. The length of the CDR3 is 13 residues.

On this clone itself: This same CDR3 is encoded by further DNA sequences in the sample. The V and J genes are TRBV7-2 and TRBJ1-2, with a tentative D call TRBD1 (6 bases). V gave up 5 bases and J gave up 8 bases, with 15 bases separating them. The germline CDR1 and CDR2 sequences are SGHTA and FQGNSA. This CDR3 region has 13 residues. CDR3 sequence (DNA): TGTGCCAGCAGCCTCCGGCAGGGGAGCGGCTACACCTTC. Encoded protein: CASSLRQGSGYTF.

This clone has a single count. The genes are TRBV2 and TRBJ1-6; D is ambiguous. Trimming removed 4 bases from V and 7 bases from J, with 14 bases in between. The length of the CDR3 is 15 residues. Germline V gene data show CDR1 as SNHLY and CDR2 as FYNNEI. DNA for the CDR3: TGTGCCAGCAGTGTGCAGCTTCCAACGAATTCACCCCTCCACTTT. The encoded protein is CASSVQLPTNSPLHF.

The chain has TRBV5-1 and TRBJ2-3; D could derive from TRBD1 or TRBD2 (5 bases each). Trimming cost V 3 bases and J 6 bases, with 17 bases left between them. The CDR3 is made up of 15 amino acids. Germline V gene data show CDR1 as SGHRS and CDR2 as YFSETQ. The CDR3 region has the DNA TGCGCCAGCAGCTCCGGGACGGTCATTTGGGATACGCAGTATTTT. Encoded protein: CASSSGTVIWDTQYF.